This TCR beta chain was obtained from a study of blood T cell repertoires in COVID-19. Study overall: Specimens from acute and convalescent COVID-19 originated in the United States, Italy and Spain.

Libraries were prepared by immunoSEQ multiplex PCR; TCRdb keeps only in-frame clonotypes and omits some of them. The sample includes roughly 140,000 clones, roughly nine tenths of them seen just once. V lost 8 bases, J lost 0 bases, and 10 bases lay in between. The CDR3 spans 13 residues. The germline V gene has CDR1 MNHEY and CDR2 SVGAGI. The source material was peripheral blood. The chain recombines TRBV6-5 with TRBJ1-1; a weak D match, TRBD1 (5 bases). The sequence derives from a woman aged 60-75 years with active or convalescent COVID-19. CDR3 residues: CASGEGMNTEAFF. The CDR3 nucleotides are TGTGCCAGCGGGGAGGGGATGAACACTGAAGCTTTCTTT.